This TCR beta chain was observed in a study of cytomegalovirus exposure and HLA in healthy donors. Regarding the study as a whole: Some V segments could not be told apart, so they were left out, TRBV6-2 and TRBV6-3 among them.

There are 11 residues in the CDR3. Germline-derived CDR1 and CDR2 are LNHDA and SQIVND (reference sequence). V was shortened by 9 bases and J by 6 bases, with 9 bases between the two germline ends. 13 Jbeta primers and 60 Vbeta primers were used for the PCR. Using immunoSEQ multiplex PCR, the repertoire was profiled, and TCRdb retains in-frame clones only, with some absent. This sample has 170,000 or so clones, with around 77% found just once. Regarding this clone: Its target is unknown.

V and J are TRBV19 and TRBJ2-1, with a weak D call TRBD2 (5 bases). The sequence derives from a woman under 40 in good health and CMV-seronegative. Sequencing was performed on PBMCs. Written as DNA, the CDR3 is TGTGCCAGCAGGACTGTCAATGAGCAGTTCTTC. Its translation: CASRTVNEQFF. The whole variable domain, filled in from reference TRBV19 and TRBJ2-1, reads DGGITQSPKYLFRKEGQNVTLSCEQNLNHDAMYWYRQDPGQGLRLIYYSQIVNDFQKGDIAEGYSVSREKKESFPLTVTSAQKNPTAFYLCASRTVNEQFFGPGTRLTVL.